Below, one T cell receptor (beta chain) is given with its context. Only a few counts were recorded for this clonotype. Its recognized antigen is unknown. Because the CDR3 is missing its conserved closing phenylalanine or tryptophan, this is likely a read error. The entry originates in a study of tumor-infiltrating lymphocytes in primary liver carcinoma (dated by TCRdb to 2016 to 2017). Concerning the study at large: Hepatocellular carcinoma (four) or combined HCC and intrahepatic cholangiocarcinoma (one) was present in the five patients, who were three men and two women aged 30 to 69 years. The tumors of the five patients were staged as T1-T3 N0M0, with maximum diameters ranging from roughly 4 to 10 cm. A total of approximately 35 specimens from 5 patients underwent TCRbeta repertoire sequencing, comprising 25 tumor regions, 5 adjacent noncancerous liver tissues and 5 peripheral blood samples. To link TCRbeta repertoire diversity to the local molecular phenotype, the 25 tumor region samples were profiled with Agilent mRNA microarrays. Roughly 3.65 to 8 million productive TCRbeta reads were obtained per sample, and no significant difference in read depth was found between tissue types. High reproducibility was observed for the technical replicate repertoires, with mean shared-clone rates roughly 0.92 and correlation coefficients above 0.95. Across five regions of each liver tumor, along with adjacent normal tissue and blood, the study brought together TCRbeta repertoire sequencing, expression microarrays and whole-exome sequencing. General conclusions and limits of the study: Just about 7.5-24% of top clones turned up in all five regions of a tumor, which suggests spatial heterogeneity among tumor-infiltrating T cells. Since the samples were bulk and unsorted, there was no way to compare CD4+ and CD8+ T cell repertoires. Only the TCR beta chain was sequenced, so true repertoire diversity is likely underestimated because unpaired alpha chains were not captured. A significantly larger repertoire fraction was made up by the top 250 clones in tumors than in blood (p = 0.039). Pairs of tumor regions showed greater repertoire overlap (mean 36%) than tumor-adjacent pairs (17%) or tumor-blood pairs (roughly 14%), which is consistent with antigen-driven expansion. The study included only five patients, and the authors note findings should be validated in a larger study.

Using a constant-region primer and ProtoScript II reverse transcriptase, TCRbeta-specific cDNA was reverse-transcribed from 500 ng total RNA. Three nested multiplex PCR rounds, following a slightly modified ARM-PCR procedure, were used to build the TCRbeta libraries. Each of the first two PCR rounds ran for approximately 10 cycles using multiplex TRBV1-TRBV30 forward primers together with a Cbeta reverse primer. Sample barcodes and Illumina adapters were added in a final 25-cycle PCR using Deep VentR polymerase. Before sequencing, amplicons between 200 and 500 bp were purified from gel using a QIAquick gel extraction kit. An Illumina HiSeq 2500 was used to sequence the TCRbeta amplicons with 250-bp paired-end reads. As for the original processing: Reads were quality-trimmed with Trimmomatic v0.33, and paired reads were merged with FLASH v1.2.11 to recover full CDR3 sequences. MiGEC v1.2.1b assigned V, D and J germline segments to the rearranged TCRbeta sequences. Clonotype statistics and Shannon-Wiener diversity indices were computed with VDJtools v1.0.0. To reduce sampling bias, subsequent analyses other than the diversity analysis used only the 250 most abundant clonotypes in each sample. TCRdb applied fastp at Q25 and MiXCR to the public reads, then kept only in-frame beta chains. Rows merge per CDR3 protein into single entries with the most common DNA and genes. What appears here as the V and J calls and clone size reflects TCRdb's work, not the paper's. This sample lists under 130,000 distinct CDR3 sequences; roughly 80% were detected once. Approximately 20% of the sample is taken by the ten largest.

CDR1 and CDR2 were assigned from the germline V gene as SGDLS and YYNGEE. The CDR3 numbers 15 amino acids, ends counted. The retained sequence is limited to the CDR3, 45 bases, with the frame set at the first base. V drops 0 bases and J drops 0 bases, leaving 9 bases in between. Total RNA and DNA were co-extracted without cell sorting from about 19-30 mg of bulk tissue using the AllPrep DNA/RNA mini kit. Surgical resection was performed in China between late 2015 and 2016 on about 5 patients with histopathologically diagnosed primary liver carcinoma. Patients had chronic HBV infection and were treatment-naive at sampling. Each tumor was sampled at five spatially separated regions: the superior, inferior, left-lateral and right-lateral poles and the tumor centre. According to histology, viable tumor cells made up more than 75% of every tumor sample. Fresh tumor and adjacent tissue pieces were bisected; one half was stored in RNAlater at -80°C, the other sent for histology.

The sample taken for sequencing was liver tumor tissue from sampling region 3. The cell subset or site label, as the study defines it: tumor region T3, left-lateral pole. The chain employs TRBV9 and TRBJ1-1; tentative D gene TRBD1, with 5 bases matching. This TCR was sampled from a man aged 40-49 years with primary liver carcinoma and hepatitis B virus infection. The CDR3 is CASSVGGAVNTEAFS. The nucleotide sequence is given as TGTGCCAGCAGCGTAGGTGGGGCAGTGAACACTGAAGCTTTCTCT.